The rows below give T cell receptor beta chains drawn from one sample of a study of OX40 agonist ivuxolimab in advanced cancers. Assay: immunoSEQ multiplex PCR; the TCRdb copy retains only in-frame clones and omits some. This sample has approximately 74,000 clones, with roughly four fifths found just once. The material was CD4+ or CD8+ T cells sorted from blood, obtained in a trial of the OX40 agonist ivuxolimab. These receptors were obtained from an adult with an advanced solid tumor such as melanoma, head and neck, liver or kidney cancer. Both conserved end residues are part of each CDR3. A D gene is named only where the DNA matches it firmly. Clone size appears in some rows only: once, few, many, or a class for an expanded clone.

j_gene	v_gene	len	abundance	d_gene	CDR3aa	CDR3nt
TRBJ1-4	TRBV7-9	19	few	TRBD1	CASSLGKLGKTGHREKLFF	TGTGCCAGCAGCTTAGGCAAACTAGGGAAGACAGGGCACCGAGAAAAACTGTTTTTT
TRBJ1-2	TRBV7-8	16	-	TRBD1	CASSLKTGRAAYGYTF	TGTGCCAGCAGCTTGAAGACAGGGAGAGCTGCCTATGGCTACACCTTC
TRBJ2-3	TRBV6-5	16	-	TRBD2	CASSYLSGTSTDTQYF	TGTGCCAGCAGTTATTTAAGCGGGACTAGCACAGATACGCAGTATTTT
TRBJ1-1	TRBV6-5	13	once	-	CASFWGERTEAFF	TGTGCCAGCTTTTGGGGTGAAAGGACTGAAGCTTTCTTT
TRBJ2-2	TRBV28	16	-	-	CASSWPRDSNTGELFF	TGTGCCAGCAGTTGGCCCCGGGACTCGAACACCGGGGAGCTGTTTTTT
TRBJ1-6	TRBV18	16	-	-	CASSPGQSSYNSPLHF	TGTGCCAGCTCACCAGGACAGAGCTCCTATAATTCACCCCTCCACTTT
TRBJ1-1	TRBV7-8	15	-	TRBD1	CASTNAGGRNTEAFF	TGTGCCAGCACTAACGCAGGGGGGAGGAACACTGAAGCTTTCTTT
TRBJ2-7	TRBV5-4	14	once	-	CASSVGRGDYEQYF	TGTGCCAGCAGCGTTGGGCGGGGCGACTACGAGCAGTACTTC
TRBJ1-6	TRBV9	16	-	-	CASSVDEGTYNSPLHF	TGTGCCAGCAGCGTAGACGAAGGGACCTATAATTCACCCCTCCACTTT
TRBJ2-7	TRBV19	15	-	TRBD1	CASSIGGQGAYEQYF	TGTGCCAGTAGTATAGGAGGACAGGGGGCCTACGAGCAGTACTTC
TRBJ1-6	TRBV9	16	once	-	CASSAGSHSYNSPLHF	TGTGCCAGCAGCGCGGGATCCCACTCCTATAATTCACCCCTCCACTTT
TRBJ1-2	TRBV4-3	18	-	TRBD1	CASSPSPKTGGLKYGYTF	TGCGCCAGCAGCCCATCCCCCAAGACAGGGGGCTTGAAGTATGGCTACACCTTC
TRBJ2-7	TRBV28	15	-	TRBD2	CASRPPGLGFNEQYF	TGTGCCAGCAGACCCCCGGGACTAGGTTTCAACGAGCAGTACTTC
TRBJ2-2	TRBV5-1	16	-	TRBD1	CASRVGNRGYTGELFF	TGCGCCAGCAGAGTAGGCAACAGGGGGTACACCGGGGAGCTGTTTTTT
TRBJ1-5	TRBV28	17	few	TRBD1	CASSSPDRGWGNQPQHF	TGTGCCAGCAGTTCCCCCGACAGGGGCTGGGGCAATCAGCCCCAGCATTTT
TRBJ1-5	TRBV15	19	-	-	CATSRDRTIRGAANQPQHF	TGTGCCACCAGCAGAGATCGGACTATCCGGGGGGCGGCCAATCAGCCCCAGCATTTT
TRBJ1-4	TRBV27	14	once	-	CASGRASPNEKLFF	TGTGCCAGCGGGAGAGCCTCGCCGAATGAAAAACTGTTTTTT
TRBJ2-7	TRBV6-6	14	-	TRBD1	CASRTGQGTYEQYF	TGTGCCAGCAGAACGGGACAGGGCACCTACGAGCAGTACTTC
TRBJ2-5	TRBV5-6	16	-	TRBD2	CASSFRLAGGLETQYF	TGTGCCAGCAGCTTCCGACTAGCGGGTGGTCTTGAGACCCAGTACTTC
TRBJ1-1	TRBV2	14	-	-	CASRGGRGWTEAFF	TGTGCCAGCAGGGGAGGGAGGGGATGGACTGAAGCTTTCTTT
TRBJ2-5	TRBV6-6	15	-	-	CASSYSRQLQETQYF	TGTGCCAGCAGTTACTCTAGACAGTTACAAGAGACCCAGTACTTC
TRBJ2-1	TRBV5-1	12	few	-	CASSYGFNEQFF	TGCGCCAGCAGCTACGGTTTCAATGAGCAGTTCTTC
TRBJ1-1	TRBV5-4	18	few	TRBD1	CASGTHRDRGRAGTEAFF	TGTGCCAGCGGCACTCACCGGGACAGGGGGCGGGCCGGCACTGAAGCTTTCTTT
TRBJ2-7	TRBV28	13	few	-	CASSLVSSYEQYF	TGTGCCAGCAGTTTAGTCAGCTCCTACGAGCAGTACTTC
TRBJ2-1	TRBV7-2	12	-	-	CASSRDSHEQFF	TGTGCCAGCAGCCGCGACTCCCATGAGCAGTTCTTC
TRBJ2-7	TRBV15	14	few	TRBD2	CATSRGLASDEQYF	TGTGCCACCAGCAGGGGACTAGCGAGCGATGAGCAGTACTTC
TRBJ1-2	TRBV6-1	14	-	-	CASSVSGALDGYTF	TGTGCCAGCAGTGTTTCGGGGGCTTTAGATGGCTACACCTTC